Reported below is one T cell receptor beta chain. Its antigen is still unknown. This record belongs to a study of T cells in narcolepsy. Study details: Donors had narcolepsy type 1 or type 2, or were healthy controls.

Some clones are missing from TCRdb's copy, which holds only in-frame ones; the method was immunoSEQ multiplex PCR. The sample has tens of thousands of clones; roughly 86% are singletons. Overall study findings and caveats: Comparing one patient's CSF and blood CD4+ clonotypes highlighted HCRT- and TRIB2-specific autoreactive clonotypes.

Germline loops: CDR1 MNHEY, CDR2 SMNVEV (reference sequence). V was shortened by 3 bases and J by 1 base, with 13 bases between the two germline ends. This CDR3 comprises 15 residues. V usage is TRBV27 and J usage is TRBJ2-7; D is ambiguous. The material sequenced was memory (CD45RA-) CD4+ T cells from blood. This receptor was identified in a human donor in good health. CDR3 in amino acids: CASSFRLEDSYEQYF. The CDR3 bases are TGTGCCAGCAGTTTTAGGCTGGAAGATTCCTACGAGCAGTACTTC.